This T cell receptor (beta chain) was recorded in a study of blood T cell repertoires in COVID-19. Libraries were prepared by immunoSEQ multiplex PCR; TCRdb keeps only in-frame clonotypes and omits some of them. This table has some 190,000 clones, about 85% appearing once. Enrolled during active infection, Seattle patients were then followed longitudinally. Germline lookup yields CDR1 LNHDA and CDR2 SQIVND (reference sequence). The length of the CDR3 is 15 residues. The V segment lost 5 bases and the J segment 5 bases; nucleotides outside the gene matches: 7. J is TRBJ1-5 and V is TRBV19; 9 nucleotides agree with TRBD1. The sequenced sample was peripheral blood. The sequence was collected from a person between 65 and 79 years old with COVID-19, enrolled during active disease. CDR3 region: CASSRDRAEDQPQHF. CDR3 coding DNA: TGTGCCAGTAGTCGGGACAGGGCGGAGGATCAGCCCCAGCATTTT. Full variable domain (missing parts from reference TRBV19 and TRBJ1-5): DGGITQSPKYLFRKEGQNVTLSCEQNLNHDAMYWYRQDPGQGLRLIYYSQIVNDFQKGDIAEGYSVSREKKESFPLTVTSAQKNPTAFYLCASSRDRAEDQPQHFGDGTRLSIL.